This T cell receptor beta chain came from a study of early T cells in non-severe SARS-CoV-2 infection. Study-level information: Sequenced material consisted of bulk RNA (from unsorted whole blood), and chains were unpaired.

Each single cDNA molecule received a unique molecular identifier. MiXCR was run by TCRdb on the 5' RACE reads, yielding one entry per CDR3 protein. The sample lists around 35,000 distinct CDR3 sequences; 5.8% were seen once. This clonotype occurred many times. Its antigen is as yet unknown. Whole-study results and caveats: VDJdb matches were skewed toward anti-spike CD8 T cell responses.

This CDR3 comprises 12 residues. V dropped 2 bases and J dropped 13 bases, with 11 bases sitting between them. The sample comprised whole blood. The sequence came from an adult who was a healthcare worker with PCR-confirmed SARS-CoV-2 infection or an uninfected control (not recorded which). This chain joins TRBV12-3 or TRBV12-4 and TRBJ1-4; D unresolved. CDR3 bases: TGTGCCAGCAGTTTATCCAGCATACTACTGTTTTTT. Amino acids: CASSLSSILLFF.